This T cell receptor (beta chain) emerged from a study of long-term antiretroviral therapy in people with HIV. The study's findings and limits: Even long-term ART left TRB diversity below transplant donor controls, despite gains.

The assay, immunoSEQ v3.0, was run at survey level. For every sample, sequencing targeted roughly 40,000-55,000 T-cell genomes. Clones were read by immunoSEQ multiplex PCR, and TCRdb kept only the in-frame ones, dropping some. There are some 23,000 clones in the sample; about 92% occur only once, and 9.2% lies in the top ten. This CDR3 is built from 15 residues. V lost 0 bases and J 0 bases, leaving 10 bases between the germline ends. Germline V CDR1 and CDR2: GTSNPN, SVGIG (reference sequence). There were no participants with HIV treated outside the United States. Concerning this clone itself: What it binds is not known.

J is TRBJ2-3 and V is TRBV30; D could derive from TRBD1 or TRBD2 (6 bases each). The input for sequencing was unsorted PBMCs, taken 7.6 years after starting antiretroviral therapy. This TCR derives from a woman in her thirties or forties with HIV. The CDR3 nucleotides read TGTGCCTGGAGTGTGCTAGGGGGGAGCACAGATACGCAGTATTTT. As protein: CAWSVLGGSTDTQYF.